One and the same sample provided the 3 T cell receptor beta chains below, sequenced in a study of blood T cell repertoires in COVID-19. Profiling relied on immunoSEQ multiplex PCR, and the TCRdb table lists in-frame clones only, not all of them. The table includes 450,000 or so clones, approximately 90% detected once. The sample consisted of peripheral blood. These receptors originate from a man aged 18 to 35 with COVID-19, enrolled during active disease.

The chain has TRBV5-1 and TRBJ2-1; 10 nucleotides align to TRBD2. Germline CDR1 reads SGHRS; CDR2 reads YFSETQ. The CDR3 length is 16 residues. V lost 5 bases and J lost 1; bases outside the gene matches: 6. In DNA form, the CDR3 reads TGCGCCAGCAGAGCTACTAGCGGGGATTCCTACAATGAGCAGTTCTTC. This codes for CASRATSGDSYNEQFF.

The J gene is TRBJ1-5, the V gene TRBV6-4, with D possibly TRBD1 on 5 matching bases. The CDR3 runs 15 residues. Germline-derived CDR1 and CDR2 are MRHNA and SNTAGT. V was pared by 5 bases and J by 5 bases, with 16 bases between. This chain's CDR3 is CASSLPGTLDQPQHF. CDR3 in DNA: TGTGCCAGCAGTCTTCCCGGGACTTTAGATCAGCCCCAGCATTTT.

The V call is TRBV29-1, the J call TRBJ2-7; D is uncertain. With 3 bases removed from V and 3 bases from J, the gap between germline ends came to 6 bases. Germline lookup yields CDR1 SQVTM and CDR2 ANQGSEA. The CDR3 is 11 amino acids. The CDR3 DNA reads as TGCAGCGTTGATGTCAGCTACGAGCAGTACTTC. Translating it yields CSVDVSYEQYF.